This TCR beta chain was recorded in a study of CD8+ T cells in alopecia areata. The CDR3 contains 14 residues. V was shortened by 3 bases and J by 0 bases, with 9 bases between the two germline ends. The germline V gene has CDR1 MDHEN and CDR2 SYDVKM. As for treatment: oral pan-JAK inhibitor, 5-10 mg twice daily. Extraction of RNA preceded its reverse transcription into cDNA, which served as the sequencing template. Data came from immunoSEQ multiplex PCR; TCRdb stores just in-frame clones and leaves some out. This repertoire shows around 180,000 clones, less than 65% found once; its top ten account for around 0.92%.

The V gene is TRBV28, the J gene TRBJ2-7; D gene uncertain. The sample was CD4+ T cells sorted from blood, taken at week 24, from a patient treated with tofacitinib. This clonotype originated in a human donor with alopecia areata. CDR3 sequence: CASSLDGTSYEQYF. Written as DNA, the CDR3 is TGTGCCAGCAGTTTGGATGGAACCTCCTACGAGCAGTACTTC.